Following are 30 T cell receptor beta chains from one sample sequenced in a study of CD8+ T cells in alopecia areata. Extracted RNA was reverse transcribed into cDNA, the sequencing template. Some clones are missing from TCRdb's copy, which holds only in-frame ones; the method was immunoSEQ multiplex PCR. The data show roughly 250,000 clones, with around 67% seen just once and under 1.5% held by the top ten. Sequenced material: CD4+ T cells sorted from blood, taken at week 0. The receptors were sampled from a human donor with alopecia areata.

The chain recombines TRBV29-1 with TRBJ2-7; D may correspond to TRBD1 or TRBD2 (5 bases each). Germline CDR1 SQVTM, CDR2 ANQGSEA. Trimming took 8 bases from V and 3 from J, leaving 14 bases between them. The CDR3 sequence is 12 residues long. The CDR3 sequence: CSIRDGVYEQYF. In nucleotides, the CDR3 is TGCAGCATCCGGGACGGGGTCTACGAGCAGTACTTC.

This clone was detected only a few times. The same CDR3 arises from other DNA sequences in this sample as well. CDR3 amino acids: CSVDGSSTDTQYF. The CDR3 DNA reads as TGCAGCGTGGACGGATCTAGCACAGATACGCAGTATTTT. The V and J genes are TRBV29-1 and TRBJ2-3; D is ambiguous. The CDR3 has 13 residues. Trimming left V 6 bases short and J 0 bases short, with 10 bases between. Germline V gene lookup returns CDR1 SQVTM and CDR2 ANQGSEA.

The chain joins TRBV29-1 to TRBJ2-7; 9 bases align to TRBD1. With 3 bases clipped from V and 5 bases from J, the junction kept 5 bases outside the gene matches. This CDR3 comprises 13 residues. Germline V gene data show CDR1 as SQVTM and CDR2 as ANQGSEA. The CDR3 loop is CSVDRGQGNEQYF. As DNA, the CDR3 is TGCAGCGTTGATCGGGGACAGGGCAACGAGCAGTACTTC.

V and J are TRBV9 and TRBJ2-3; 9 nucleotides align to TRBD2. Germline loops: CDR1 SGDLS, CDR2 YYNGEE. V gave up 0 bases and J gave up 4 bases; unmatched junction bases: 9. CDR3 length: 17 amino acids. The CDR3 sequence: CASSVARLAGNSDTQYF. The CDR3, as DNA: TGTGCCAGCAGCGTAGCGAGGCTAGCGGGGAACTCAGATACGCAGTATTTT.

The V call is TRBV27, the J call TRBJ1-2; TRBD1 agrees at 7 bases. Germline CDR1 and CDR2: MNHEY and SMNVEV (reference sequence). CDR3 length: 13 residues. J was trimmed by 7 bases and V by 4 bases; bases with no gene match: 6. CDR3 DNA: TGTGCCAGCAGTTCAAGGGGGCGAGGTGGCTACACCTTC. Translated: CASSSRGRGGYTF.

This sequence joins TRBV29-1 and TRBJ2-5; perhaps TRBD2 as D (6 bases). The germline V gene has CDR1 SQVTM and CDR2 ANQGSEA. V dropped 6 bases and J dropped 3 bases, with 11 bases sitting between them. This CDR3 comprises 12 residues. CDR3 bases: TGCAGCGTCGCGTCGGGGGAAGAGACCCAGTACTTC. Translating it yields CSVASGEETQYF.

The rearrangement uses TRBV25-1 and TRBJ2-7, with D perhaps TRBD1 (6 bases). Trimming removed 4 bases at V and 4 bases at J, with 11 bases between. Per germline, CDR1 MGHDK and CDR2 SYGVNS. The CDR3 is 13 residues long. The CDR3 region is CASSGTGYYEQYF. In DNA form, the CDR3 reads TGTGCCAGCAGTGGAACAGGGTATTACGAGCAGTACTTC.

The gene calls are TRBV27 and TRBJ1-6, with 7 bases fitting TRBD1. Germline-derived CDR1 and CDR2 are MNHEY and SMNVEV (reference sequence). Trimming at V came to 1 base and at J to 6 bases, leaving 6 bases not matched to a gene. The CDR3 is made up of 16 amino acids. For the CDR3, the DNA is TGTGCCAGCAGTTTATATGGGGACAGTCCTAATTCACCCCTCCACTTT. The encoded protein is CASSLYGDSPNSPLHF.

This clone has a handful of counts. The chain is built from TRBV25-1 and TRBJ1-6; no firm D call. Germline CDR1 and CDR2: MGHDK and SYGVNS. Trimming shortened V by 10 bases and J by 7 bases, and 17 bases separated the two germline ends. The CDR3 is 14 residues long. The CDR3 spells CATTVGAPNSPLHF. The CDR3 DNA reads TGTGCCACGACCGTGGGTGCGCCCAATTCACCCCTCCACTTT. Drawing the rest from reference TRBV25-1 and TRBJ1-6, the complete variable domain is EADIYQTPRYLVIGTGKKITLECSQTMGHDKMYWYQQDPGMELHLIHYSYGVNSTEKGDLSSESTVSRIRTEHFPLTLESARPSHTSQYLCATTVGAPNSPLHFGNGTRLTVT.

This clone was counted only a few times. The genes are TRBV7-9 and TRBJ2-3; D unresolved. Germline-derived CDR1 and CDR2 are SEHNR and FQNEAQ (reference sequence). The CDR3 runs 11 residues. With 5 bases removed from V and 3 bases from J, the gap between germline ends came to 3 bases. Here the CDR3 DNA reads TGTGCCAGCAGCCCTACAGATACGCAGTATTTT. Translation: CASSPTDTQYF.

The chain recombines TRBV15 with TRBJ2-7; 7 bases match TRBD2. Germline CDR1 LNHNV, CDR2 YYDKDF (reference sequence). CDR3 length: 14 residues. V was pared by 6 bases and J by 0 bases, with 5 bases of the junction left unmatched. DNA of the CDR3: TGTGCCACCAGGCGGGAGATGAGCTCCTACGAGCAGTACTTC. Translating it yields CATRREMSSYEQYF.

V gene TRBV5-6 combines with J gene TRBJ1-2; D gene ambiguous. This CDR3 has 14 amino acids. V shed 6 bases and J shed 4 bases, with 16 bases lying between them. Germline assignment: CDR1 SGHDT and CDR2 YYEEEE. In nucleotides, the CDR3 is TGTGCCAGCATGAGAGACGGAGACATCTATGGCTACACCTTC. As protein: CASMRDGDIYGYTF.

The genes are TRBV4-1 and TRBJ2-3; D remains unclear. The CDR3 runs 15 residues. From germline, CDR1 is MGHRA and CDR2 YSYEKL. V was shortened by 0 bases and J by 0 bases, with 7 bases between the two germline ends. Here the CDR3 reads CASSQEGPSTDTQYF. CDR3 nucleotides: TGCGCCAGCAGCCAAGAAGGGCCCAGCACAGATACGCAGTATTTT.

CDR3 sequence reads: CASSQQGFTGELFF. The CDR3 DNA is TGTGCCAGCAGCCAACAGGGTTTCACCGGGGAGCTGTTTTTT. This chain links TRBV7-3 with TRBJ2-2, with a possible D match to TRBD1 (6 bases). Germline CDR1 is SGHTA and CDR2 is FQGTGA. This CDR3 has 14 amino acids. Trimming removed 5 bases at V and 4 bases at J, with 11 bases between.

This chain links TRBV4-2 with TRBJ2-1; D unclear. Trimming cost V 0 bases and J 7 bases, with 10 bases left between them. This CDR3 is built from 14 residues. CDR1 is LGHNA, CDR2 YNFKEQ, per germline. CDR3 residues: CASSQDWVPNEQFF. Here the CDR3 DNA reads TGTGCCAGCAGCCAAGATTGGGTTCCGAATGAGCAGTTCTTC.

This rearrangement joins TRBV29-1 to TRBJ2-7; 8 positions agree with TRBD2. This CDR3 is 12 amino acids long. V was pared by 7 bases and J by 5 bases, with 7 bases of the junction left unmatched. Germline CDR1 reads SQVTM; CDR2 reads ANQGSEA. CDR3 in amino acids: CSGGGRTNEQYF. CDR3 in DNA: TGCAGCGGCGGGGGGAGGACGAACGAGCAGTACTTC.

V is TRBV30 and J is TRBJ2-2, with D possibly being TRBD1 (5 bases). The CDR3 extends over 13 amino acids. Trimming stripped 1 base from V and 7 bases from J, with 10 bases between. Germline CDR1 GTSNPN, CDR2 SVGIG (reference sequence). This CDR3 is CAWSALGHGELFF. In DNA, the CDR3 is TGTGCCTGGAGTGCGCTGGGGCACGGGGAGCTGTTTTTT.

This sequence joins TRBV29-1 and TRBJ1-1, with D hard to call. Germline lookup yields CDR1 SQVTM and CDR2 ANQGSEA. V was pared by 4 bases and J by 4 bases, with 10 bases between. This CDR3 comprises 12 residues. DNA for the CDR3: TGCAGCGTTGGTGGAAGGGTCACTGAAGCTTTCTTT. Protein: CSVGGRVTEAFF.

CDR3 residues: CASSEYSNQPQHF. The DNA for the CDR3 is TGTGCCAGCAGTGAATATAGCAATCAGCCCCAGCATTTT. The rearrangement uses TRBV25-1 and TRBJ1-5; D not resolved. This CDR3 contains 13 residues. V was cut by 0 bases and J by 0 bases, with 0 bases left in between. The germline CDR1 and CDR2 sequences are MGHDK and SYGVNS.

V is TRBV5-6 and J is TRBJ1-1; 9 nucleotides line up with TRBD1. CDR3 length equals 13 residues. With V trimmed by 2 bases and J by 7 bases, 3 bases remained unmatched. Germline V gives CDR1 SGHDT, CDR2 YYEEEE. The CDR3 loop reads CASSLTGGGEAFF. The DNA for the CDR3 is TGTGCCAGCAGCTTAACAGGGGGCGGTGAAGCTTTCTTT.

The J gene is TRBJ2-3, the V gene TRBV30; D call uncertain. Germline values: CDR1 GTSNPN, CDR2 SVGIG (reference sequence). The CDR3 has 13 residues. V was shortened by 3 bases and J by 4 bases, with 11 bases between the two germline ends. Here the CDR3 reads CAWSQGYADTQYF. CDR3 sequence (DNA): TGTGCCTGGAGCCAAGGTTACGCAGATACGCAGTATTTT.

The V and J genes are TRBV16 and TRBJ2-7, with D hard to call. This CDR3 spans 11 amino acids. The V end lost 0 bases, the J end lost 6 bases, and 3 bases lay between the germline ends. The germline gives CDR1 KGHSY, CDR2 FQNENV. CDR3 region: CASSQSSEQYF. As DNA, the CDR3 is TGTGCCAGCAGCCAATCTAGCGAGCAGTACTTC.

CDR3 coding DNA: TGTGCCAGCAGCTACCAAACAGGCCCGTCCTCCTACGAGCAGTACTTC. It specifies CASSYQTGPSSYEQYF. V usage is TRBV5-6 and J usage is TRBJ2-7; a possible D gene is TRBD1 (5 bases). The CDR3 loop spans 16 amino acids. CDR1 and CDR2 from the germline V gene are SGHDT and YYEEEE. The V end was cut by 3 bases, the J end by 0 bases, with 16 bases between.

The DNA for the CDR3 is TGTGCCAGCTCACCACAGACGGTTAACACTGAAGCTTTCTTT. Translated, it gives CASSPQTVNTEAFF. The chain uses TRBV18 and TRBJ1-1; D ambiguous. This CDR3 is built from 14 residues. Trimming pared 1 base from V and 2 bases from J, leaving 8 bases between. Germline CDR1 is KGHSH and CDR2 is LQKENI.

This rearrangement joins TRBV25-1 to TRBJ2-3, with D possibly being TRBD1 or TRBD2 (5 bases each). Trimming removed 6 bases from V and 4 bases from J, with 17 bases in between. This CDR3 is built from 15 residues. In germline, CDR1 is MGHDK, CDR2 SYGVNS. CDR3 in amino acids: CASSPRGLGPDTQYF. The CDR3 coding sequence is TGTGCCAGCAGCCCCCGGGGCCTAGGTCCAGATACGCAGTATTTT.

This clone has more than one count but fewer than ten. The chain carries TRBV2 and TRBJ1-2, with no clear D. Trimming shortened V by 4 bases and J by 0 bases, and 6 bases separated the two germline ends. Germline CDR1 SNHLY, CDR2 FYNNEI. The CDR3 sequence is 13 residues long. The CDR3 sequence is CASSVAANYGYTF. The CDR3 DNA sequence: TGTGCCAGCAGTGTCGCAGCTAACTATGGCTACACCTTC.

This sequence joins TRBV19 and TRBJ2-1; 7 nucleotides align to TRBD1. V shed 6 bases, J shed 7 bases, and the junction held 3 bases outside the gene matches. The CDR3 is 12 amino acids. In germline, CDR1 is LNHDA, CDR2 SQIVND (reference sequence). CDR3 residues: CASSTGVNEQFF. In DNA, the CDR3 is TGTGCCAGTAGCACAGGGGTGAATGAGCAGTTCTTC.

The rearrangement links TRBV7-8 to TRBJ2-5, with D uncertain. The CDR3 contains 13 residues. The germline CDR1 and CDR2 sequences are SGHVS and FQNEAQ. V was trimmed by 1 base and J by 5 bases, leaving 8 bases between them. The CDR3, as DNA: TGTGCCAGCAGCTTAGGGGGATTGGAGACCCAGTACTTC. It yields the protein CASSLGGLETQYF. Combining the CDR3 with reference TRBV7-8 and TRBJ2-5 gives the whole variable domain GAGVSQSPRYKVAKRGQDVALRCDPISGHVSLFWYQQALGQGPEFLTYFQNEAQLDKSGLPSDRFFAERPEGSVSTLKIQRTQQEDSAVYLCASSLGGLETQYFGPGTRLLVL.

This chain joins TRBV30 and TRBJ2-7; 8 nucleotides line up with TRBD1. In germline, CDR1 is GTSNPN, CDR2 SVGIG (reference sequence). The V gene end was trimmed by 8 bases and the J gene end by 4 bases; junction bases not matched to a gene: 13. The length of the CDR3 is 14 residues. The CDR3 bases are TGTGCCGGCTCCTCCGGGACAGGTTTTTACGAGCAGTACTTC. Translating it yields CAGSSGTGFYEQYF.

CDR3 residues: CASSLEGAWETQYF. CDR3 DNA sequence: TGTGCCAGCAGCTTGGAAGGGGCCTGGGAGACCCAGTACTTC. The chain carries TRBV5-4 and TRBJ2-5; TRBD1 might be the D (5 bases). V lost 0 bases, J lost 5 bases, and 11 bases lay in between. This CDR3 comprises 14 residues. Germline CDR1 is SGHNT and CDR2 is YYREEE (reference sequence).